These 28 T cell receptor beta chains share one sample of origin, sequenced in a study of identical twins. Using its own MiXCR run on the 5' RACE reads, TCRdb lists one record per CDR3 protein. The sample lists about 1.7 million distinct CDR3 sequences; about 32% were seen once. Sequenced: cord blood. These receptor sequences come from a newborn girl in good health.

CDR3 in amino acids: CASSLVPLGRGLSLNEQFF. CDR3 coding DNA: TGTGCCAGCAGCTTAGTGCCCCTCGGTAGGGGGCTCTCACTCAATGAGCAGTTCTTC. V gene TRBV11-2 combines with J gene TRBJ2-1; 7 bases align to TRBD1. The germline CDR1 and CDR2 sequences are SGHAT and FQNNGV. This CDR3 comprises 19 residues. The ends lost 1 base at V and 6 bases at J; junction bases unmatched: 18.

In this sample, this clonotype turned up a few times. CDR3 amino acids: CASSEQRSRGETQYF. The CDR3 DNA reads TGTGCCAGCAGTGAGCAGCGCAGTAGGGGAGAGACCCAGTACTTC. The chain couples TRBV25-1 to TRBJ2-5; tentative D call: TRBD1 (5 bases). Germline assignment: CDR1 MGHDK and CDR2 SYGVNS. Trimming cost V 3 bases and J 4 bases, with 15 bases left between them. This CDR3 has 15 residues.

This clonotype was observed at least ten times. The CDR3 loop reads CASSLPGTGGFTDTQYF. CDR3 coding DNA: TGTGCCAGCAGTTTACCGGGGACAGGGGGCTTCACAGATACGCAGTATTTT. The chain couples TRBV27 to TRBJ2-3, with 12 nucleotides matching TRBD1. Germline V CDR1 and CDR2: MNHEY, SMNVEV (reference sequence). V lost 2 bases, J lost 2 bases, and 5 bases stayed unmatched. This CDR3 has 17 amino acids.

On this clonotype: With a much larger clone just one base away, this may be a read error. The genes are TRBV10-3 and TRBJ2-3; D unclear. This CDR3 spans 12 amino acids. Trimming removed 0 bases from V and 5 bases from J, with 3 bases in between. Germline values: CDR1 ENHRY, CDR2 SYGVKD. CDR3 sequence (DNA): TGTGCCATCAGTGAGTCGGTAGATACGCAGTATTTT. Its protein is CAISESVDTQYF.

This clonotype was seen many times. The chain employs TRBV7-6 and TRBJ1-4; 7 bases fit TRBD1. V lost 7 bases, J lost 0 bases, and 2 bases stayed unmatched. CDR1 and CDR2 from the germline V gene are SGHVS and FNYEAQ. The CDR3 sequence is 14 residues long. The CDR3, as DNA: TGTGCCAGCACCCAGGGGGCAACTAATGAAAAACTGTTTTTT. It encodes CASTQGATNEKLFF.

This clonotype was observed a handful of times. The chain is built from TRBV27 and TRBJ2-7; 7 bases align to TRBD1. CDR3 length equals 14 residues. Germline loops: CDR1 MNHEY, CDR2 SMNVEV (reference sequence). Germline trimming cut 6 bases from V and 3 bases from J; bases unmatched to any gene: 8. CDR3 region: CASSRGQYYYEQYF. The CDR3, as DNA: TGTGCCAGCAGCAGGGGACAGTACTACTACGAGCAGTACTTC.

Note on this clonotype: A much larger clone lies a single base off, so this may be a read error. V gene TRBV12-3 or TRBV12-4 combines with J gene TRBJ2-7; TRBD1 might be the D (6 bases). Trimming pared 3 bases from V and 7 bases from J, leaving 16 bases between. The CDR3 extends over 14 amino acids. The CDR3 DNA sequence: TGTGCCAGCAGTTTGGGGGCCCCGTACAATGAGCAGTACTTC. Its translation: CASSLGAPYNEQYF.

CDR3 loop: CASSFDGGPTDTQYF. The CDR3 DNA is TGTGCCAGCAGTTTCGATGGGGGCCCCACAGATACGCAGTATTTT. The rearrangement links TRBV12-3 or TRBV12-4 to TRBJ2-3, with D perhaps matching TRBD1 (6 bases). Trimming took 3 bases from V and 2 from J, leaving 12 bases between them. The CDR3 covers 15 residues.

Note on this clonotype: A read error may account for a junction end that differs from germline. The gene calls are TRBV7-9 and TRBJ1-4, with 7 bases identical to TRBD1. This CDR3 has 17 residues. The germline CDR1 and CDR2 sequences are SEHNR and FQNEAQ (reference sequence). The CDR3 nucleotides are TGTGCCAGCAGCTCCCCAGGCGAGGGGGCAGCTAATGAAAAACTGTCTTTT. Encoded protein: CASSSPGEGAANEKLSF. Variable domain in full (rest from reference TRBV7-9 and TRBJ1-4): DTGVSQNPRHKITKRGQNVTFRCDPISEHNRLYWYRQTLGQGPEFLTYFQNEAQLEKSRLLSDRFSAERPKGSFSTLEIQRTEQGDSAMYLCASSSPGEGAANEKLSFGSGTQLSVL.

Many counts were recorded for this clonotype. This chain connects TRBV28 to TRBJ2-3; 8 bases agree with TRBD1. This CDR3 spans 17 amino acids. Per germline, CDR1 MDHEN and CDR2 SYDVKM. V lost 0 bases to trimming and J lost 2 bases; unmatched junction nucleotides: 7. CDR3 protein: CASSLWSNRGFTDTQYF. The CDR3 DNA reads as TGTGCCAGCAGTTTATGGAGTAACAGGGGGTTCACAGATACGCAGTATTTT.

This clonotype came up a few times. This chain links TRBV7-2 with TRBJ2-7; TRBD1 is a possible D gene (5 bases). The CDR3 length is 14 residues. Trimming removed 0 bases at V and 1 base at J, with 7 bases between. Germline V gene data show CDR1 as SGHTA and CDR2 as FQGNSA. The CDR3 region is CASSLAYRSYEQYF. The CDR3 DNA reads as TGTGCCAGCAGCTTAGCGTACAGGTCCTACGAGCAGTACTTC.

The CDR3 reads CSAREVQGTGELFF. CDR3 sequence (DNA): TGCAGTGCTAGAGAAGTGCAGGGCACCGGGGAGCTGTTTTTT. The chain combines TRBV20-1 with TRBJ2-2; D possibly corresponds to TRBD1 (5 bases). The germline gives CDR1 DFQATT, CDR2 SNEGSKA (reference sequence). The V and J ends lost 0 bases and 4 bases respectively, with 9 bases between them. The CDR3 is made up of 14 amino acids.

This clonotype was found a few times. This chain connects TRBV27 to TRBJ1-6; no clear D. V lost 0 bases and J 6 bases, leaving 12 bases between the germline ends. This CDR3 region has 16 residues. Germline V CDR1 and CDR2: MNHEY, SMNVEV (reference sequence). In DNA form, the CDR3 reads TGTGCCAGCAGTTTATCGGCATTGGCTGCTAATTCACCCCTCCACTTT. Translation: CASSLSALAANSPLHF.

This clonotype was counted at least ten times. This chain links TRBV13 with TRBJ1-1; possibly TRBD1 for D (6 bases). This CDR3 is built from 14 residues. V was pared by 5 bases and J by 4 bases, with 14 bases between. CDR1 and CDR2 (germline): PRHDT, FYEKMQ (reference sequence). The CDR3 DNA sequence: TGTGCCAGCAGCCGACAAGGGGGGGGCACTGAAGCTTTCTTT. Its protein is CASSRQGGGTEAFF.

To note about this clonotype: A read error may account for a junction end that differs from germline. This rearrangement joins TRBV24-1 to TRBJ2-3, with 14 bases lining up with TRBD2. This CDR3 comprises 16 residues. Germline V gene data show CDR1 as KGHDR and CDR2 as SFDVKD. The CDR3 sequence: CAASTGLAGVTDTQYF. The CDR3 coding sequence is TGTGCCGCCAGCACGGGACTAGCGGGAGTCACAGATACGCAGTATTTT.

This clonotype was seen repeatedly, ten times or more. A much larger clone differs by one base, so this may be a read error. CDR3 protein: CASSLETGGNQPQHF. The CDR3 region has the DNA TGTGCCAGCAGCTTAGAGACAGGGGGCAATCAGCCCCAGCATTTT. The genes are TRBV7-9 and TRBJ1-5, with 8 bases identical to TRBD1. The CDR3 sequence is 15 residues long. Looked up from germline, CDR1 is SEHNR and CDR2 is FQNEAQ (reference sequence). V was clipped by 1 base and J by 2 bases; unmatched bases: 1.

The rearrangement joins TRBV20-1 to TRBJ2-1, with 13 positions matching TRBD2. Germline values: CDR1 DFQATT, CDR2 SNEGSKA (reference sequence). J lost 4 bases, V lost 3 bases, and 15 bases had no gene match. The CDR3 has 19 amino acids. The CDR3 sequence: CSASPSGTSGIRNYNEQFF. In DNA, the CDR3 is TGCAGTGCTAGCCCCTCCGGGACTAGCGGGATCAGAAATTACAATGAGCAGTTCTTC.

This clonotype was observed a few times. This sequence joins TRBV13 and TRBJ1-1, with TRBD1 as a possible D gene (5 bases). The CDR3 has 13 amino acids. CDR1 is PRHDT, CDR2 FYEKMQ, per germline (reference sequence). With 5 bases removed from V and 4 bases from J, the gap between germline ends came to 11 bases. The CDR3 loop is CASSHRLSTEAFF. The CDR3 DNA sequence: TGTGCCAGCAGCCACAGGTTATCCACTGAAGCTTTCTTT.

This clonotype was observed a handful of times. The chain has TRBV14 and TRBJ2-7; tentative D call: TRBD1 (5 bases). The CDR3 is 17 amino acids. The ends were cut back, 2 bases at V and 0 bases at J, with 17 bases in the middle. Looked up from germline, CDR1 is SGHDN and CDR2 is FVKESK. The CDR3 sequence is CASSQRGWREYSYEQYF. The CDR3 nucleotides read TGTGCCAGCAGCCAAAGGGGTTGGAGAGAATACTCCTACGAGCAGTACTTC. Looking up the rest from reference TRBV14 and TRBJ2-7 gives the full variable domain: EAGVTQFPSHSVIEKGQTVTLRCDPISGHDNLYWYRRVMGKEIKFLLHFVKESKQDESGMPNNRFLAERTGGTYSTLKVQPAELEDSGVYFCASSQRGWREYSYEQYFGPGTRLTVT.

The gene calls are TRBV5-6 and TRBJ1-1, with a weak D call TRBD1 (6 bases). CDR3 length: 17 residues. The germline V and J ends were trimmed by 0 bases and 0 bases, with 15 bases remaining between them. From germline, CDR1 is SGHDT and CDR2 YYEEEE. The CDR3 spells CASSLGPLWGLNTEAFF. The CDR3 bases are TGTGCCAGCAGCTTGGGTCCCCTCTGGGGGCTGAACACTGAAGCTTTCTTT.

The table lists this clonotype with a few counts. V is TRBV6-6 and J is TRBJ2-1, with 7 bases matching TRBD2. Germline V gene lookup returns CDR1 MNHNY and CDR2 SVGAGI (reference sequence). Germline trimming cut 5 bases from V and 4 bases from J; bases unmatched to any gene: 8. The length of the CDR3 is 15 residues. In DNA, the CDR3 is TGTGCCAGCAGTAGGGCTAGCGGAGATTACAATGAGCAGTTCTTC. The encoded protein is CASSRASGDYNEQFF.

The chain links TRBV6-6 to TRBJ2-7, with D hard to call. The germline V and J ends were trimmed by 2 bases and 4 bases, with 9 bases remaining between them. Germline assignment: CDR1 MNHNY and CDR2 SVGAGI (reference sequence). The CDR3 has 13 residues. CDR3 nucleotides: TGTGCCAGCAGTTACGCCCTTTTGTACGAGCAGTACTTC. Protein sequence: CASSYALLYEQYF.

V usage is TRBV10-1 and J usage is TRBJ2-3, with no clear D. Germline CDR1 and CDR2: WNHNN and SYGVQD (reference sequence). This CDR3 region has 13 residues. With 4 bases removed from V and 7 bases from J, the gap between germline ends came to 12 bases. CDR3 sequence (DNA): TGCGCCAGCAGTGGGAGCACGACCTATACGCAGTATTTT. Protein: CASSGSTTYTQYF.

J is TRBJ2-5 and V is TRBV10-3; D may be TRBD2 (5 bases). Trimming left V 2 bases short and J 3 bases short, with 10 bases between. The germline V gene encodes CDR1 ENHRY and CDR2 SYGVKD. The CDR3 has 14 residues. The CDR3 nucleotides read TGTGCCATCAGTGAGGCGGGTACTAAAGAGACCCAGTACTTC. Residues: CAISEAGTKETQYF.

In its sample, this clonotype was seen a few times. This chain uses TRBV3-1 with TRBJ1-4; a possible D gene is TRBD1 (6 bases). Trimming cost V 1 base and J 10 bases, with 25 bases left between them. Per the germline V gene, CDR1 is LGHDT and CDR2 is YNNKEL (reference sequence). This CDR3 comprises 18 residues. This CDR3 is CASSQAPPLRNRVRKLFF. The DNA for the CDR3 is TGTGCCAGCAGCCAAGCTCCCCCTTTACGCAACAGGGTCCGAAAACTGTTTTTT.

V is TRBV4-1 and J is TRBJ1-1, with D unclear. The V and J ends lost 7 bases and 11 bases respectively, with 23 bases between them. Germline V gives CDR1 MGHRA, CDR2 YSYEKL. The CDR3 is 14 amino acids. The CDR3 region has the DNA TGCGCCAGCATATCTCGGCAGCAAGGAAGTAAGGCTTTCTTT. This codes for CASISRQQGSKAFF.

The chain recombines TRBV10-3 with TRBJ1-5; D may be TRBD1 (5 bases). The germline V gene encodes CDR1 ENHRY and CDR2 SYGVKD. With 11 bases removed from V and 6 bases from J, the gap between germline ends came to 14 bases. CDR3 length: 12 residues. The DNA for the CDR3 is TGTGCCGCCGGTGAGGGACGTCAGCCCCAGCATTTT. Amino acids: CAAGEGRQPQHF.

In this sample, this clonotype turned up a few times. The chain recombines TRBV29-1 with TRBJ1-4; 9 nucleotides align to TRBD1. Germline V gene data show CDR1 as SQVTM and CDR2 as ANQGSEA. Trimming removed 6 bases from V and 5 bases from J; junction bases left unmatched: 4. This CDR3 is built from 13 residues. Here the CDR3 DNA reads TGCAGCGTCCTCGGACAGGGGAATGAAAAACTGTTTTTT. Translation: CSVLGQGNEKLFF.